This record concerns one T cell receptor beta chain sequence. V was trimmed by 3 bases and J by 3 bases, leaving 12 bases between them. The CDR3 contains 14 residues. CDR1 DFQATT and CDR2 SNEGSKA come from the germline V gene (reference sequence). The authors ran a second PCR of 7 to 11 cycles using a sample-barcoded 5' primer and a J-beta primer mix. TCRdb analysed the 5' RACE reads with MiXCR anew, one entry per CDR3 protein. Of more than 550,000 distinct CDR3 sequences listed, over 20% are singletons. This entry is derived from a study of blood T cells in healthy people across ages. The gene calls are TRBV20-1 and TRBJ1-5; D is unresolved. The sample comprised blood. The clonotype originates from a man aged 65 to 85 in good health. Written as DNA, the CDR3 is TGCAGTGCTAGCGAAAGACTGACCAATCAGCCCCAGCATTTT. Encoded protein: CSASERLTNQPQHF.